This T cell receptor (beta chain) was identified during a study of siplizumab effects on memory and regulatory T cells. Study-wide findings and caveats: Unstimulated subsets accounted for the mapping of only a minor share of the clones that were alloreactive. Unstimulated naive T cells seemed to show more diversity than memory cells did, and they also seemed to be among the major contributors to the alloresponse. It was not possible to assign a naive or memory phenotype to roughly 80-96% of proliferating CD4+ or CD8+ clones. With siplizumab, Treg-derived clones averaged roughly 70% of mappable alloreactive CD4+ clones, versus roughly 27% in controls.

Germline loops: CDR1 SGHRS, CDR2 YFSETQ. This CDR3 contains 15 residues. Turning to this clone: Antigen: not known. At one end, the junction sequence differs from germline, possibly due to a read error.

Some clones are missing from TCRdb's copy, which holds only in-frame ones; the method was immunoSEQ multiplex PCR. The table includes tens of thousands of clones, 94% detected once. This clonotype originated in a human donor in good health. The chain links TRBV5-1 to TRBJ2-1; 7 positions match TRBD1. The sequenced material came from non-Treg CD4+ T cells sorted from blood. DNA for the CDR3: TGCGCCAGCAGTTTGGGGTGGGACAGCTACAATGAGCAGTTCTTC. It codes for CASSLGWDSYNEQFF.